One sample yielded the 27 T cell receptor beta chains listed below, sequenced in a study of early stage breast cancer tumors. Here immunoSEQ multiplex PCR was the method, and the copy in TCRdb shows in-frame clones only, minus some. The sample carries roughly 53,000 clones, about 89% recorded once. The sequencing input was blood. Source of these receptors: a person aged 70 to 85 with breast cancer.

The chain links TRBV28 to TRBJ1-5; 9 bases match TRBD1. Germline CDR1 reads MDHEN; CDR2 reads SYDVKM. With V trimmed by 5 bases and J by 0 bases, 8 bases remained unmatched. The CDR3 contains 17 residues. The CDR3 protein is CASSRDRDDYSNQPQHF. CDR3 bases: TGTGCCAGCAGTCGGGACAGGGACGATTATAGCAATCAGCCCCAGCATTTT.

V usage is TRBV6-5 and J usage is TRBJ2-3; no firm D call. Trimming removed 5 bases at V and 4 bases at J, with 13 bases between. This CDR3 comprises 14 residues. From germline, CDR1 is MNHEY and CDR2 SVGAGI. The CDR3 is CASSLTAASDTQYF. The DNA for the CDR3 is TGTGCCAGCAGTCTGACTGCGGCTTCAGATACGCAGTATTTT.

The CDR3 nucleotides read TGTGCCAGCAGCTTAGCGCTCGGGGTGGCTCGCACGTATCTCACAGATACGCAGTATTTT. As protein: CASSLALGVARTYLTDTQYF. The chain recombines TRBV7-6 with TRBJ2-3, with TRBD2 as a possible D gene (5 bases). The CDR3 loop spans 20 amino acids. Germline V gives CDR1 SGHVS, CDR2 FNYEAQ. V shed 0 bases and J shed 2 bases, with 24 bases lying between them.

The chain couples TRBV5-1 to TRBJ1-4; D perhaps matches TRBD1 (6 bases). The ends were cut back, 0 bases at V and 6 bases at J, with 9 bases in the middle. The CDR3 is 14 amino acids. CDR1 is SGHRS and CDR2 is YFSETQ in the germline V gene. CDR3 region: CASSLEAGDEKLFF. The CDR3 nucleotides are TGCGCCAGCAGCTTGGAGGCAGGGGATGAAAAACTGTTTTTT.

This clone was detected once. This chain uses TRBV5-1 with TRBJ2-5; 12 nucleotides agree with TRBD2. The trim removed 1 base at V and 2 bases at J, leaving 0 bases unmatched. Germline V CDR1 and CDR2: SGHRS, YFSETQ. CDR3 size: 15 residues. This CDR3 is CASSLLAGGQETQYF. CDR3 in DNA: TGCGCCAGCAGCTTGCTAGCGGGGGGGCAAGAGACCCAGTACTTC.

The chain links TRBV19 to TRBJ1-2; TRBD1 matches at 9 bases. Per the germline V gene, CDR1 is LNHDA and CDR2 is SQIVND (reference sequence). The CDR3 contains 13 residues. V lost 7 bases and J lost 4; bases outside the gene matches: 4. CDR3 protein: CASTADRGYGYTF. The CDR3 coding sequence is TGTGCCAGTACCGCGGACAGGGGCTATGGCTACACCTTC.

The V call is TRBV11-3, the J call TRBJ2-1; 8 bases are a match to TRBD1. The germline gives CDR1 SGHNT, CDR2 YENEEA. CDR3 length: 16 amino acids. Trimming took 5 bases from V and 3 from J; bases not matched to a gene: 9. This chain's CDR3 is CASSGFGQGLYNEQFF. CDR3 in DNA: TGTGCCAGCAGCGGATTCGGACAGGGCCTCTACAATGAGCAGTTCTTC.

This clone appeared a few times. The genes are TRBV7-8 and TRBJ1-5, with 8 bases identical to TRBD1. The CDR3 extends over 15 amino acids. Germline loops: CDR1 SGHVS, CDR2 FQNEAQ. With 3 bases clipped from V and 4 bases from J, the junction kept 5 bases outside the gene matches. The CDR3 loop reads CASSFSTGANQPQHF. The CDR3 bases are TGTGCCAGCAGCTTCTCGACAGGGGCAAATCAGCCCCAGCATTTT.

The chain carries TRBV11-2 and TRBJ1-2, with D possibly TRBD1 on 6 matching bases. Germline CDR1 is SGHAT and CDR2 is FQNNGV. The CDR3 runs 12 residues. The V end lost 3 bases, the J end lost 6 bases, and 8 bases lay between the germline ends. In nucleotides, the CDR3 is TGTGCCAGCAGCTTCGAGGGGGATGGCTACACCTTC. It specifies CASSFEGDGYTF.

This clone was detected a few times. This rearrangement joins TRBV15 to TRBJ2-5; D might be TRBD2 (5 bases). Germline assignment: CDR1 LNHNV and CDR2 YYDKDF (reference sequence). Trimming stripped 1 base from V and 4 bases from J, with 13 bases between. This CDR3 is built from 15 residues. The CDR3 nucleotides are TGTGCCACCAGCAGAGCCGGGTCCGGGGTAGAGACCCAGTACTTC. This sequence encodes CATSRAGSGVETQYF.

V is TRBV11-2 and J is TRBJ2-5; D unresolved. V gave up 2 bases and J gave up 4 bases, with 8 bases separating them. Germline loops: CDR1 SGHAT, CDR2 FQNNGV. The CDR3 contains 13 residues. The CDR3 loop is CASSLSWSETQYF. The DNA of the CDR3 is TGTGCCAGCAGCTTAAGCTGGTCAGAGACCCAGTACTTC. Supplemented by reference TRBV11-2 and TRBJ2-5, the full variable domain reads EAGVAQSPRYKIIEKRQSVAFWCNPISGHATLYWYQQILGQGPKLLIQFQNNGVVDDSQLPKDRFSAERLKGVDSTLKIQPAKLEDSAVYLCASSLSWSETQYFGPGTRLLVL.

The V call is TRBV30, the J call TRBJ1-1, with 9 bases identical to TRBD1. The V gene end was trimmed by 1 base and the J gene end by 3 bases; junction bases not matched to a gene: 6. In germline, CDR1 is GTSNPN, CDR2 SVGIG (reference sequence). The CDR3 is 15 residues long. The CDR3 coding sequence is TGTGCCTGGAGTGCCCTTACAGGGGGCCACACTGAAGCTTTCTTT. Translated, it gives CAWSALTGGHTEAFF.

V gene TRBV7-2 combines with J gene TRBJ1-4; tentative D call: TRBD1 (5 bases). CDR1 SGHTA and CDR2 FQGNSA come from the germline V gene. V was shortened by 0 bases and J by 8 bases, with 13 bases between the two germline ends. The CDR3 has 15 amino acids. The CDR3 region has the DNA TGTGCCAGCAGCTTAGCGAGGAGGGGTAGGGAAAAACTGTTTTTT. Amino acids: CASSLARRGREKLFF. Looking up the rest from reference TRBV7-2 and TRBJ1-4 gives the full variable domain: GAGVSQSPSNKVTEKGKDVELRCDPISGHTALYWYRQSLGQGLEFLIYFQGNSAPDKSGLPSDRFSAERTGGSVSTLTIQRTQQEDSAVYLCASSLARRGREKLFFGSGTQLSVL.

This chain connects TRBV9 to TRBJ2-7; TRBD2 matches 9 bases. The V gene end was trimmed by 6 bases and the J gene end by 0 bases; junction bases not matched to a gene: 4. Germline V gene sequence: CDR1 SGDLS, CDR2 YYNGEE. The CDR3 extends over 14 amino acids. The CDR3 loop is CASNSGSFSYEQYF. The CDR3 DNA follows: TGTGCCAGCAATAGCGGGAGTTTCTCCTACGAGCAGTACTTC.

This chain uses TRBV30 with TRBJ1-2; TRBD1 agrees at 7 bases. With V trimmed by 2 bases and J by 3 bases, 6 bases remained unmatched. Per the germline V gene, CDR1 is GTSNPN and CDR2 is SVGIG (reference sequence). The length of the CDR3 is 14 residues. The CDR3 coding sequence is TGTGCCTGGAGTAGGGGCAGGGGGTACTATGGCTACACCTTC. Protein sequence: CAWSRGRGYYGYTF.

This chain joins TRBV10-3 and TRBJ1-1; the D is unclear. V lost 6 bases, J lost 3 bases, and 11 bases lay in between. Germline CDR1 and CDR2: ENHRY and SYGVKD. CDR3 length equals 13 residues. The CDR3 DNA is TGTGCCATCAGCCGGGAGGGTGACACTGAAGCTTTCTTT. Encoded protein: CAISREGDTEAFF.

This clone was detected once. This chain links TRBV25-1 with TRBJ1-1; a possible D gene is TRBD1 (6 bases). V was clipped by 7 bases and J by 4 bases, with 13 bases between them. Germline V gene sequence: CDR1 MGHDK, CDR2 SYGVNS. The length of the CDR3 is 13 residues. In DNA, the CDR3 is TGTGCCAGCAACAAACAGGGTTTCACTGAAGCTTTCTTT. Amino acid sequence: CASNKQGFTEAFF.

The chain is built from TRBV7-6 and TRBJ1-5; no clear D. The CDR3 extends over 15 amino acids. Between the trimmed V and J ends, which lost 2 bases and 7 bases, there was a span of 15 bases. Germline values: CDR1 SGHVS, CDR2 FNYEAQ. CDR3 loop: CASSLTDGGEQPQHF. CDR3 sequence (DNA): TGTGCCAGCAGCTTAACGGACGGAGGAGAGCAGCCCCAGCATTTT.

The chain has TRBV5-6 and TRBJ2-5; tentative D call: TRBD1 (6 bases). V was trimmed by 1 base and J by 4 bases, leaving 11 bases between them. This CDR3 region has 14 residues. CDR1 and CDR2 (germline): SGHDT, YYEEEE. The CDR3 sequence is CASSLQGPRETQYF. The CDR3 coding sequence is TGTGCCAGCAGCTTGCAGGGGCCGAGAGAGACCCAGTACTTC.

The chain combines TRBV7-8 with TRBJ2-5; 10 bases map to TRBD2. V lost 5 bases to trimming and J lost 1 base; unmatched junction nucleotides: 4. Germline CDR1 and CDR2: SGHVS and FQNEAQ. This CDR3 has 15 amino acids. CDR3 coding DNA: TGTGCCAGCAGCCAAGCGGGAGGGCTCCAAGAGACCCAGTACTTC. This codes for CASSQAGGLQETQYF.

The V gene is TRBV9, the J gene TRBJ2-5, with 10 bases aligning to TRBD2. The CDR3 is made up of 16 amino acids. The germline gives CDR1 SGDLS, CDR2 YYNGEE. V shed 0 bases, J shed 5 bases, and the junction held 7 bases outside the gene matches. For the CDR3, the DNA is TGTGCCAGCAGCGTAGCTGGGCTAGCGGGAGTGGAGACCCAGTACTTC. Protein product: CASSVAGLAGVETQYF.

The chain uses TRBV9 and TRBJ2-1; 7 bases match TRBD1. The CDR3 is 15 amino acids. V was pared by 0 bases and J by 8 bases, with 8 bases of the junction left unmatched. CDR1 and CDR2 (germline): SGDLS, YYNGEE. DNA of the CDR3: TGTGCCAGCAGCGTAGAGGGGGCATGGGAAGATGAGCAGTTCTTC. It yields the protein CASSVEGAWEDEQFF.

The chain combines TRBV7-2 with TRBJ1-6; D remains ambiguous. Germline lookup yields CDR1 SGHTA and CDR2 FQGNSA. This CDR3 is built from 15 residues. Trimming stripped 4 bases from V and 5 bases from J, with 12 bases between. The DNA of the CDR3 is TGTGCCAGCAGCTCAAGGTGGGCCAATAATTCACCCCTCCACTTT. This gives the protein CASSSRWANNSPLHF.

V gene TRBV19 combines with J gene TRBJ1-1, with TRBD1 matching over 9 bases. The CDR3 length is 15 residues. Germline V gene sequence: CDR1 LNHDA, CDR2 SQIVND (reference sequence). V lost 5 bases to trimming and J lost 1 base; unmatched junction nucleotides: 5. The CDR3 is CASSLWTGENTEAFF. CDR3 DNA: TGTGCCAGTAGTCTTTGGACAGGGGAGAACACTGAAGCTTTCTTT.

V and J are TRBV5-1 and TRBJ2-1; TRBD2 matches at 13 bases. The germline V gene encodes CDR1 SGHRS and CDR2 YFSETQ. This CDR3 region has 15 residues. The ends lost 1 base at V and 10 bases at J; junction bases unmatched: 5. In nucleotides, the CDR3 is TGCGCCAGCAGCTTGAAACTAGCGGGGGGGCGGGAGCAGTTCTTC. It codes for CASSLKLAGGREQFF. Supplemented by reference TRBV5-1 and TRBJ2-1, the full variable domain reads KAGVTQTPRYLIKTRGQQVTLSCSPISGHRSVSWYQQTPGQGLQFLFEYFSETQRNKGNFPGRFSGRQFSNSRSEMNVSTLELGDSALYLCASSLKLAGGREQFFGPGTRLTVL.

This clone was observed once. V and J are TRBV6-1 and TRBJ2-7; TRBD1 aligns across 10 bases. CDR1 and CDR2 from the germline V gene are MNHNS and SASEGT. The CDR3 runs 14 residues. With 7 bases clipped from V and 4 bases from J, the junction kept 7 bases outside the gene matches. The CDR3 bases are TGTGCCAGCATTGGACAGGGGGTTGCGTACGAGCAGTACTTC. The encoded protein is CASIGQGVAYEQYF.

The V gene is TRBV5-1, the J gene TRBJ2-2, with TRBD1 identical over 10 bases. The V segment lost 4 bases and the J segment 7 bases; nucleotides outside the gene matches: 7. CDR3 length equals 15 residues. Germline CDR1 is SGHRS and CDR2 is YFSETQ. CDR3 nucleotides: TGCGCCAGCAGCCCCTGGACAGGGGGGAACGGGGAGCTGTTTTTT. This translates into CASSPWTGGNGELFF.